Here is one T cell receptor beta chain with its context. Its antigen is unidentified. Trimming took 1 base from V and 0 from J, leaving 7 bases between them. Germline V gene sequence: CDR1 LGHNA, CDR2 YSLEER. The CDR3 covers 15 residues. These data come from a study of T cell responses to AZD1222 COVID-19 vaccine. Only in-frame clones appear in the TCRdb table, and some are missing; sequencing was by immunoSEQ multiplex PCR. The sample lists 150,000 or so clones, roughly nine tenths seen once, with under 1.5% in the top ten. Regarding the study as a whole: Clonal diversity was possibly underestimated, and white British individuals and females predominated among donors. Baseline testing showed seropositivity in only 6 or 7 AZD1222 recipients.

This TCR came from an adult who received the AZD1222 COVID-19 vaccine. This chain uses TRBV4-3 with TRBJ1-3; D call uncertain. This material consisted of peripheral blood, taken 28 days after the second AZD1222 dose. CDR3 protein: CASSQGGSSGNTIYF. DNA for the CDR3: TGCGCCAGCAGCCAAGGGGGAAGCTCTGGAAACACCATATATTTT.